Listed here is a single TCR beta chain. Its matching antigen is unknown. The data derive from a study of cytomegalovirus exposure and HLA in healthy donors. Notes on the study in general: In a later analysis, HLA-associated beta chains showed higher expansion and lower generation probabilities than comparable chains. There were some public TCRs occurring in many donors, but most TCR sequences were rare. Later on, an analysis found that several of the most significant clusters appeared to be linked to common viral pathogens, which included parvovirus B19. Later analysis identified a missense DCLRE1C variant that was linked to TCR beta V- and J-gene trimming.

It was with 60 Vbeta and 13 Jbeta primers that the PCR ran. TCRdb's copy holds only in-frame clones and misses some; the assay was immunoSEQ multiplex PCR. Among about 100,000 clones listed, around three quarters were seen once. The clonotype originates from a man aged 50 or older in good health and CMV-seropositive. The specimen was PBMCs.

In nucleotides, the CDR3 is TGTGCCATCAGTGAGTCACGGGAGATATCCGAGCAGTACTTC. Protein product: CAISESREISEQYF. This sequence joins TRBV10-3 and TRBJ2-7; D perhaps matches TRBD2 (6 bases). Germline V gene data show CDR1 as ENHRY and CDR2 as SYGVKD. Trimming removed 0 bases at V and 6 bases at J, with 12 bases between. The CDR3 totals 14 residues.